This T cell receptor (beta chain) stems from a study of somatic mutations in cytotoxic T cells in rheumatoid arthritis. Here immunoSEQ multiplex PCR was the method, and the copy in TCRdb shows in-frame clones only, minus some. This table has approximately 20,000 clones, approximately 80% appearing once. The trim removed 6 bases at V and 0 bases at J, leaving 5 bases unmatched. CDR1 SGHVS and CDR2 FQNEAQ come from the germline V gene. This CDR3 has 14 amino acids. The chain is built from TRBV7-8 and TRBJ2-7; TRBD1 agrees at 7 bases. The clonotype was recovered from a woman aged 45 to 65 in good health. The sample was CD8+ T cells sorted from blood. The CDR3 region has the DNA TGTGCCAGCAGACAAACAGGGGCCTCCTACGAGCAGTACTTC. Its translation: CASRQTGASYEQYF.